Below are 14 T cell receptor beta chains sequenced from a single sample in a study of cytomegalovirus exposure and HLA in healthy donors. PCR involved 60 Vbeta and 13 Jbeta primers. Repertoires were generated with immunoSEQ multiplex PCR, while TCRdb's copy carries only in-frame clones and drops some. The table lists fewer than 150,000 clones, 65% to 80% of them singletons. The sequencing input was PBMCs. The receptors shown here come from a woman between 25 and 40 years old in good health and CMV-seronegative.

The rearrangement uses TRBV6-8 and TRBJ1-1; 7 bases line up with TRBD1. This CDR3 contains 14 residues. Trimming removed 6 bases from V and 0 bases from J; junction bases left unmatched: 4. Per germline, CDR1 MNHGY and CDR2 SAAAGT. The CDR3 protein is CASRDTGVNTEAFF. The CDR3 DNA is TGTGCCAGCAGGGACACAGGGGTGAACACTGAAGCTTTCTTT.

The rearrangement joins TRBV19 to TRBJ1-5; D possibly corresponds to TRBD1 (6 bases). CDR3 length equals 15 residues. V lost 1 base to trimming and J lost 1 base, with 8 bases between them. Germline V gene lookup returns CDR1 LNHDA and CDR2 SQIVND (reference sequence). CDR3 protein: CASSIVRGSNQPQHF. In DNA form, the CDR3 reads TGTGCCAGTAGTATAGTTAGGGGGAGCAATCAGCCCCAGCATTTT.

The V and J genes are TRBV11-2 and TRBJ1-1; 7 nucleotides align to TRBD1. This CDR3 spans 15 amino acids. Unmatched junction bases numbered 9, after V lost 3 bases and J lost 5 bases. CDR1 is SGHAT, CDR2 FQNNGV, per germline. CDR3 in amino acids: CASSFIEGAGTEAFF. The CDR3 region has the DNA TGTGCCAGCAGCTTTATCGAGGGGGCGGGAACTGAAGCTTTCTTT.

The chain carries TRBV27 and TRBJ2-7, with a weak D call TRBD2 (6 bases). Deletions cut 8 bases from V and 0 bases from J, with 14 bases between. CDR3 length: 14 amino acids. Germline CDR1 reads MNHEY; CDR2 reads SMNVEV (reference sequence). The DNA for the CDR3 is TGTGCCAGCTCGAGCGGGTCCTACTCCTACGAGCAGTACTTC. Amino acid sequence: CASSSGSYSYEQYF.

The count of this clone is one. The CDR3 sequence is CSVIATGGDTQYF. DNA for the CDR3: TGCAGCGTAATAGCTACCGGAGGGGATACGCAGTATTTT. This chain connects TRBV29-1 to TRBJ2-3, with a tentative D call TRBD2 (6 bases). The CDR3 covers 13 residues. The V and J ends lost 6 bases and 6 bases respectively, with 16 bases between them. Germline V gene lookup returns CDR1 SQVTM and CDR2 ANQGSEA.

This clone was picked up one time. The chain has TRBV18 and TRBJ2-7; D may be TRBD1 (5 bases). The V end lost 3 bases, the J end lost 2 bases, and 14 bases lay between the germline ends. Germline values: CDR1 KGHSH, CDR2 LQKENI. The CDR3 is made up of 15 amino acids. CDR3 in DNA: TGTGCCAGCTCACCGGTGGGGCCAGGGACCTACGAGCAGTACTTC. Amino acids: CASSPVGPGTYEQYF. The whole variable domain, remainder taken from reference TRBV18 and TRBJ2-7, is NAGVMQNPRHLVRRRGQEARLRCSPMKGHSHVYWYRQLPEEGLKFMVYLQKENIIDESGMPKERFSAEFPKEGPSILRIQQVVRGDSAAYFCASSPVGPGTYEQYFGPGTRLTVT.

V usage is TRBV6-1 and J usage is TRBJ1-5; 9 bases align to TRBD1. The germline V gene encodes CDR1 MNHNS and CDR2 SASEGT. With V trimmed by 2 bases and J by 0 bases, 8 bases remained unmatched. The CDR3 is 18 residues long. Written as DNA, the CDR3 is TGTGCCAGCAGTGAAATGGGACAGGGACCGTATAGCAATCAGCCCCAGCATTTT. The encoded protein is CASSEMGQGPYSNQPQHF.

The chain recombines TRBV18 with TRBJ2-6; D is perhaps TRBD1 (6 bases). Germline V gives CDR1 KGHSH, CDR2 LQKENI. V was shortened by 5 bases and J by 2 bases, with 7 bases between the two germline ends. This CDR3 is 14 amino acids long. Written as DNA, the CDR3 is TGTGCCAGCTCAGAGGGGGCTGGGGCCAACGTCCTGACTTTC. Amino acid sequence: CASSEGAGANVLTF.

The gene calls are TRBV9 and TRBJ2-6; D remains ambiguous. This CDR3 comprises 14 residues. CDR1 SGDLS and CDR2 YYNGEE come from the germline V gene. The V and J ends lost 4 bases and 0 bases respectively, with 5 bases between them. CDR3 sequence reads: CASSILSGANVLTF. CDR3 coding DNA: TGTGCCAGCAGCATACTCTCTGGGGCCAACGTCCTGACTTTC.

The rearrangement links TRBV5-1 to TRBJ2-1; 7 nucleotides match TRBD2. The CDR3 consists of 15 residues. After removal of 2 bases from V and 2 bases from J, the junction contained 4 bases not matched to a gene. CDR1 and CDR2 (germline): SGHRS, YFSETQ. CDR3 protein: CASSLGLGTYNEQFF. The CDR3 DNA reads as TGCGCCAGCAGCTTAGGACTAGGAACCTACAATGAGCAGTTCTTC.

The chain recombines TRBV5-4 with TRBJ2-2, with 13 bases identical to TRBD2. The V gene's germline CDR1 is SGHNT and CDR2 YYREEE (reference sequence). The CDR3 runs to 18 residues. The V segment lost 4 bases and the J segment 4 bases; nucleotides outside the gene matches: 10. In nucleotides, the CDR3 is TGTGCCAGCAGCCGCGGGGGACTAGCGGGGTCGGGCACCGGGGAGCTGTTTTTT. As protein: CASSRGGLAGSGTGELFF.

V is TRBV23-1 and J is TRBJ2-7; the D gene is possibly TRBD1 (6 bases). TRBV23-1 is an open reading frame whose function is uncertain. The V gene lost 9 bases and the J gene lost 5 bases, with 11 bases spanning the gap. The CDR3 is made up of 11 amino acids. CDR3 coding DNA: TGCGCCAGTTTACAGGGTCACGAGCAGTACGTC. Its protein is CASLQGHEQYV.

This chain uses TRBV5-1 with TRBJ2-5; possibly TRBD2 for D (5 bases). Germline CDR1 reads SGHRS; CDR2 reads YFSETQ. The CDR3 loop spans 14 amino acids. V was trimmed by 2 bases and J by 0 bases, leaving 8 bases between them. This CDR3 reads CASSFGVNQETQYF. The CDR3 DNA sequence: TGCGCCAGCAGCTTCGGGGTTAACCAAGAGACCCAGTACTTC.

This clone showed up just a few times. This rearrangement joins TRBV19 to TRBJ1-5; 9 bases map to TRBD1. V dropped 0 bases and J dropped 7; count of bases not matched to a gene: 10. Germline V lookup: CDR1 LNHDA, CDR2 SQIVND (reference sequence). The CDR3 extends over 17 amino acids. Here the CDR3 reads CASSIDLQGAQEQPQHF. In nucleotides, the CDR3 is TGTGCCAGTAGTATAGACTTACAGGGGGCGCAAGAACAGCCCCAGCATTTT.